A selection of T cell receptor beta chains follows, all from one sample in a study of human T cells and chemical hapten exposure. TCRdb processed the RACE reads anew with MiXCR; each CDR3 protein has one entry. The sample has around 380,000 distinct CDR3 sequences, about 4.8% seen once. Source: whole blood, taken in connection with sensitization to the hapten diphenylcyclopropenone (DPC). The receptor set was obtained from a woman between 45 and 65 years old with alopecia areata. Some clones in this sample may be carry-over from other donors' samples. Both conserved end residues are part of each CDR3. Each record gives: V gene, J gene, CDR3 protein.

TRBV7-2	TRBJ2-3	CASSFSGVTDTQYF
TRBV12-3/TRBV12-4	TRBJ2-2	CATRGQGWTGELFF
TRBV5-6	TRBJ2-3	CASSLAVWTSGGTSTDTQYF
TRBV28	TRBJ1-6	CASSFFDRGNSPLHF
TRBV4-3	TRBJ2-6	CASSQDRTGANVLTF
TRBV20-1	TRBJ1-3	CSARPPGGNGNTIYF
TRBV7-9	TRBJ2-7	CASSLTDGLRYF
TRBV20-1	TRBJ2-4	CSARTAKNIQYF
TRBV5-1	TRBJ1-6	CASSLRAGTARSNSPLHF
TRBV5-8	TRBJ1-3	CASRKMWVENTIYF
TRBV30	TRBJ2-1	CAWSRGAGGYNEQFF
TRBV4-2	TRBJ2-7	CASSSHSRGGEDNEQYF
TRBV11-3	TRBJ2-7	CASSSHPGGEQYF
TRBV29-1	TRBJ2-7	CSVRPGGNEQYF
TRBV20-1	TRBJ1-1	CSARDRGLEYTEAFF
TRBV25-1	TRBJ2-7	CASSETGGTEQYF
TRBV11-2	TRBJ2-5	CASSPNRGQETQYF
TRBV29-1	TRBJ1-1	CSVVWQGGTEAFF
TRBV9	TRBJ2-1	CASGRSSYNEQFF
TRBV20-1	TRBJ1-1	CSASGPGTEAFF
TRBV7-8	TRBJ2-5	CASSSPNRTGRETQYF
TRBV27	TRBJ2-2	CASSPFGGSGELFF
TRBV15	TRBJ2-5	CATSRSSGSGEETQYF
TRBV7-2	TRBJ2-7	CASSLTSGVGSYEQYF
TRBV6-1	TRBJ2-2	CASSVATSGGLNTGELFF
TRBV7-8	TRBJ1-4	CASSIQGLRRTTNEKLFF